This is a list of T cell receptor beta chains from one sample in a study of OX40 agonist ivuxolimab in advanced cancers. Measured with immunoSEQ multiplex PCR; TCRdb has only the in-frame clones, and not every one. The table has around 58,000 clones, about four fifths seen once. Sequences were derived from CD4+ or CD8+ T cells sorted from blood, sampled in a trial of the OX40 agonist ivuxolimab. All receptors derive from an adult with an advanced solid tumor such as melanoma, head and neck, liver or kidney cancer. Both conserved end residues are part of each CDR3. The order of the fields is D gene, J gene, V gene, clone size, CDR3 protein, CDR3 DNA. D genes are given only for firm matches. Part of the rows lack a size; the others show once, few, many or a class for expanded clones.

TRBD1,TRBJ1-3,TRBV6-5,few,CASRTGNSGNTIYF,TGTGCCAGCCGGACAGGAAACTCTGGAAACACCATATATTTT
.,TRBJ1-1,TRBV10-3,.,CAISDKVSTEAFF,TGTGCCATCAGTGACAAGGTGAGCACTGAAGCTTTCTTT
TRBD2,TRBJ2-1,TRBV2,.,CATLASGELSNEQFF,TGTGCCACCTTGGCTAGCGGGGAGCTATCCAATGAGCAGTTCTTC
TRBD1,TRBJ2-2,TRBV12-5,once,CASGALGTANTGELFF,TGTGCTAGTGGTGCCCTCGGGACAGCGAACACCGGGGAGCTGTTTTTT
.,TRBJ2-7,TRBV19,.,CASSQKIAQAYEQYF,TGTGCCAGTAGTCAAAAAATAGCGCAAGCCTACGAGCAGTACTTC
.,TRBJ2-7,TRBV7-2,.,CASSLVGWQGGILSYEQYF,TGTGCCAGCAGCTTAGTCGGCTGGCAGGGGGGTATCCTCTCCTACGAGCAGTACTTC
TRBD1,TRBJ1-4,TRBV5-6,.,CASSLGTGVRKLFF,TGTGCCAGCAGCTTAGGGACAGGGGTCAGAAAACTGTTTTTT
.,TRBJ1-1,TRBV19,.,CASSPSPTAGRAFF,TGTGCCAGTAGCCCCTCCCCGACAGCCGGGCGGGCTTTCTTT
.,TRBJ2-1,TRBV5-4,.,CASSLRDFHNEQFF,TGTGCCAGCAGTCTCCGGGACTTTCACAATGAGCAGTTCTTC
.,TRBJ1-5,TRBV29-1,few,CSVGAGQGQPQHF,TGCAGCGTGGGAGCGGGCCAGGGGCAGCCCCAGCATTTT
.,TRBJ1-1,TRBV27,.,CASSLGMNTEAFF,TGTGCCAGCAGTTTAGGAATGAACACTGAAGCTTTCTTT